This T cell receptor beta chain was captured by sequencing in a study of a mutant IDH1 vaccine in newly diagnosed glioma. Looking at the study overall: Most patients had radiochemotherapy with temozolomide before enrollment; others had one alone. Study-wide results and limits: Vaccine-induced responses were seen in roughly 93% of patients, spanning several MHC alleles. Apparently, pseudoprogression bore no relation to changes among the top peripheral T cell clonotypes.

Turning to this clone: Its antigen remains unknown.

Here immunoSEQ multiplex PCR was the method, and the copy in TCRdb shows in-frame clones only, minus some. The data hold tens of thousands of clones, with roughly 74% observed a single time. Regarding time point: week 35, safety follow-up. Each vaccine dose was 300 ug of mutant IDH1 20-mer peptide, with topical imiquimod. The sequenced sample was PBMCs, obtained from a glioma patient whose treatment included an IDH1 peptide vaccine. This TCR derives from a man in his fifties with glioma.

CDR3 residues: CASNRVIGYTF. The CDR3 DNA reads as TGTGCCAGCAACAGGGTAATCGGCTACACCTTC. The rearrangement joins TRBV2 to TRBJ1-2; TRBD1 might be the D (6 bases). The germline gives CDR1 SNHLY, CDR2 FYNNEI. This CDR3 comprises 11 residues. The V and J ends lost 7 bases and 8 bases respectively, with 11 bases between them.